The 20 T cell receptor beta chains below all came from one sample that was sequenced in a study of control samples from healthy donors and cancer patients. Using immunoSEQ multiplex PCR, the repertoire was profiled, and TCRdb retains in-frame clones only, with some absent. The sample contains tens of thousands of clones, more than 70% of which appear only once. Specimen: PBMCs. The receptors stem from a man aged 60 to 75 with head and neck cancer.

Concerning this clone itself: The sample holds other DNA sequences that translate to the same CDR3. The gene calls are TRBV2 and TRBJ2-1; D might be TRBD2 (5 bases). V lost 9 bases and J lost 4, with 7 bases in between. The CDR3 spans 11 residues. Germline V CDR1 and CDR2: SNHLY, FYNNEI. The CDR3, as DNA: TGTGCCAGTGGACTGTACAATGAGCAGTTCTTC. Protein: CASGLYNEQFF.

The CDR3 coding sequence is TGTGCCAGCAGCCAAGATGTACTGGCAGATACGCAGTATTTT. Its protein product is CASSQDVLADTQYF. J is TRBJ2-3 and V is TRBV4-2, with no clear D. Germline CDR1 reads LGHNA; CDR2 reads YNFKEQ. The CDR3 has 14 amino acids. The V end was cut by 0 bases, the J end by 4 bases, with 8 bases between.

The chain joins TRBV7-8 to TRBJ2-7; D gene uncertain. The CDR3 is 11 amino acids. Germline CDR1 is SGHVS and CDR2 is FQNEAQ. V lost 4 bases, J lost 2 bases, and 3 bases lay in between. The CDR3, as DNA: TGTGCCAGCAGCTCTCCCTACGAGCAGTACTTC. Residues: CASSSPYEQYF. The full variable domain, its missing parts supplied by reference TRBV7-8 and TRBJ2-7, is GAGVSQSPRYKVAKRGQDVALRCDPISGHVSLFWYQQALGQGPEFLTYFQNEAQLDKSGLPSDRFFAERPEGSVSTLKIQRTQQEDSAVYLCASSSPYEQYFGPGTRLTVT.

This chain connects TRBV6-5 to TRBJ1-4; 7 bases are a match to TRBD1. Germline V lookup: CDR1 MNHEY, CDR2 SVGAGI. Trimming took 8 bases from V and 3 from J; bases not matched to a gene: 6. This CDR3 spans 14 amino acids. CDR3 DNA: TGTGCCAGCGGCAGGGGGGACTCTAATGAAAAACTGTTTTTT. Translated: CASGRGDSNEKLFF.

V gene TRBV9 combines with J gene TRBJ1-3; weak D call: TRBD1 (6 bases). This CDR3 comprises 15 residues. Trimming pared 3 bases from V and 4 bases from J, leaving 14 bases between. The V gene's germline CDR1 is SGDLS and CDR2 YYNGEE. CDR3 DNA sequence: TGTGCCAGCAGCGCCGGGGCAGGGACAGGAAACACCATATATTTT. It codes for CASSAGAGTGNTIYF.

This chain uses TRBV7-2 with TRBJ2-1; D gene ambiguous. The CDR3 is 13 amino acids. Germline loops: CDR1 SGHTA, CDR2 FQGNSA. Trimming pared 8 bases from V and 8 bases from J, leaving 16 bases between. The CDR3 coding sequence is TGTGCCAGCCTTCGCTACCCCATGGATGAGCAGTTCTTC. Translation gives CASLRYPMDEQFF.

Turning to this clone: Other nucleotide sequences in the sample specify the same CDR3. The V call is TRBV30, the J call TRBJ2-5; D not resolved. Trimming left V 0 bases short and J 5 bases short, with 4 bases between. Germline CDR1 is GTSNPN and CDR2 is SVGIG (reference sequence). The CDR3 extends over 11 amino acids. The CDR3 loop is CAWSVHETQYF. The CDR3 DNA follows: TGTGCCTGGAGTGTACATGAGACCCAGTACTTC.

This sequence joins TRBV5-1 and TRBJ2-2; 7 bases are a match to TRBD1. V trimming: 4 bases; J trimming: 7 bases; junction bases outside the gene matches: 10. Germline CDR1 SGHRS, CDR2 YFSETQ. This CDR3 has 15 amino acids. DNA of the CDR3: TGCGCCAGCAGCCCTATCGGGACAGATTACGGGGAGCTGTTTTTT. Protein: CASSPIGTDYGELFF. Combining the CDR3 with reference TRBV5-1 and TRBJ2-2 gives the whole variable domain KAGVTQTPRYLIKTRGQQVTLSCSPISGHRSVSWYQQTPGQGLQFLFEYFSETQRNKGNFPGRFSGRQFSNSRSEMNVSTLELGDSALYLCASSPIGTDYGELFFGEGSRLTVL.

This clone was counted once. The chain uses TRBV12-3 or TRBV12-4 and TRBJ1-5; a possible D gene is TRBD1 (5 bases). The CDR3 has 12 residues. The V end lost 8 bases, the J end lost 6 bases, and 11 bases lay between the germline ends. CDR3 region: CASRQGPQPQHF. CDR3 coding DNA: TGTGCCAGCCGGCAGGGCCCTCAGCCCCAGCATTTT.

This chain links TRBV9 with TRBJ2-1; D ambiguous. The germline V and J ends were trimmed by 2 bases and 0 bases, with 9 bases remaining between them. Germline CDR1 SGDLS, CDR2 YYNGEE. CDR3 length: 15 amino acids. DNA for the CDR3: TGTGCCAGCAGCGTTAGACCGAGCTCCTACAATGAGCAGTTCTTC. This encodes CASSVRPSSYNEQFF.

This rearrangement joins TRBV5-6 to TRBJ2-7; 8 bases fit TRBD2. Losses at the gene ends were 1 base for V and 6 bases for J; bases not matched to a gene: 6. The CDR3 spans 14 residues. Germline V gene data show CDR1 as SGHDT and CDR2 as YYEEEE. CDR3 loop: CASSLREGQGEQYF. The CDR3 coding sequence is TGTGCCAGCAGCTTGCGGGAGGGCCAGGGCGAGCAGTACTTC. The whole variable domain, remainder taken from reference TRBV5-6 and TRBJ2-7, is DAGVTQSPTHLIKTRGQQVTLRCSPKSGHDTVSWYQQALGQGPQFIFQYYEEEERQRGNFPDRFSGHQFPNYSSELNVNALLLGDSALYLCASSLREGQGEQYFGPGTRLTVT.

The chain uses TRBV5-6 and TRBJ1-3; no definite D call. There are 17 residues in the CDR3. Germline V gene sequence: CDR1 SGHDT, CDR2 YYEEEE. V was clipped by 5 bases and J by 2 bases, with 20 bases between them. DNA of the CDR3: TGTGCCAGCAGTCTCAGAGGCTACGGGTCAGCTGGAAACACCATATATTTT. Residues: CASSLRGYGSAGNTIYF.

For this clone: Other DNA sequences in this sample translate to the same CDR3. The J gene is TRBJ2-7, the V gene TRBV21-1. TRBV21-1 is annotated as a pseudogene. The CDR3 covers 14 residues. The CDR3 DNA sequence: TGTGCCAGCATTCGAGGGGGGCCGGGGAACGAGCAGTACTTC. Its protein product is CASIRGGPGNEQYF.

The chain has TRBV7-6 and TRBJ2-2; D is perhaps TRBD2 (6 bases). CDR3 length equals 17 residues. Trimming removed 4 bases at V and 0 bases at J, with 15 bases between. Germline V lookup: CDR1 SGHVS, CDR2 FNYEAQ. CDR3 in DNA: TGTGCCAGCAGCTCACCCGAGCGGGCACCGAACACCGGGGAGCTGTTTTTT. Translated: CASSSPERAPNTGELFF.

This rearrangement joins TRBV7-9 to TRBJ2-7; 10 bases are shared with TRBD1. Germline V gene sequence: CDR1 SEHNR, CDR2 FQNEAQ (reference sequence). V lost 1 base, J lost 4 bases, and 7 bases stayed unmatched. This CDR3 spans 16 amino acids. CDR3 loop: CASSLGPDRGQYEQYV. The CDR3 DNA follows: TGTGCCAGCAGCTTAGGTCCCGACAGGGGGCAATACGAGCAGTACGTC.

The chain carries TRBV12-3 or TRBV12-4 and TRBJ2-3; tentative D call: TRBD1 (6 bases). Trimming took off 7 bases at V and 7 bases at J, with 9 bases between the two ends. The length of the CDR3 is 11 residues. The CDR3 loop is CASTGGYTQYF. CDR3 DNA sequence: TGTGCCAGCACTGGGGGCTATACGCAGTATTTT.

The chain uses TRBV2 and TRBJ2-1; 8 bases fit TRBD2. CDR3 length: 12 amino acids. The germline gives CDR1 SNHLY, CDR2 FYNNEI. Trimming cost V 8 bases and J 8 bases; bases outside gene matches: 5. CDR3 region: CASREGLDEQFF. DNA for the CDR3: TGTGCCAGCCGGGAGGGCCTAGATGAGCAGTTCTTC.

The V gene is TRBV6-2 or TRBV6-3, the J gene TRBJ2-5; TRBD2 matches 11 bases. The CDR3 extends over 14 amino acids. From germline, CDR1 is MNHEY and CDR2 SVGEGT. V was clipped by 6 bases and J by 4 bases; unmatched bases: 4. In DNA, the CDR3 is TGTGCCAGCAGGTACGGACTAGCGGGAGAGACCCAGTACTTC. This gives the protein CASRYGLAGETQYF.

The chain recombines TRBV5-1 with TRBJ2-5, with 10 bases that match TRBD2. V was pared by 6 bases and J by 4 bases, with 18 bases of the junction left unmatched. The CDR3 is 18 amino acids. The germline V gene has CDR1 SGHRS and CDR2 YFSETQ. CDR3 amino acids: CASNTGTSAFAGAETQYF. As DNA, the CDR3 is TGCGCCAGCAACACCGGGACTAGCGCTTTCGCTGGCGCAGAGACCCAGTACTTC. The full variable domain, with the rest looked up from reference TRBV5-1 and TRBJ2-5, is KAGVTQTPRYLIKTRGQQVTLSCSPISGHRSVSWYQQTPGQGLQFLFEYFSETQRNKGNFPGRFSGRQFSNSRSEMNVSTLELGDSALYLCASNTGTSAFAGAETQYFGPGTRLLVL.

V usage is TRBV6-1 and J usage is TRBJ1-2; D perhaps matches TRBD1 (5 bases). The V gene lost 2 bases and the J gene lost 0 bases, with 19 bases spanning the gap. The germline gives CDR1 MNHNS, CDR2 SASEGT. There are 18 residues in the CDR3. The DNA of the CDR3 is TGTGCCAGCAGTGAACTGCCCGGGACGGAAATCGCTAACTATGGCTACACCTTC. Translated, it gives CASSELPGTEIANYGYTF.